The T cell receptor beta chain under discussion was sequenced for a study of OX40 agonist ivuxolimab in advanced cancers. Study background: Eligibility rules accepted prior anti-PD-1, anti-PD-L1 or anti-CTLA-4 therapy, and around 43% had some.

With respect to this clone: Antigen: not known.

Findings and limits, study-wide: At doses 0.1 to 3.0 mg/kg, CD4+ and CD8+ clones expanded.

Method: immunoSEQ multiplex PCR; TCRdb's copy keeps in-frame clones and lacks some. The sample yields some 90,000 clones, about 89% seen once. The receptor was derived from an adult with an advanced solid tumor such as melanoma, head and neck, liver or kidney cancer. Material: CD4+ or CD8+ T cells sorted from blood, obtained in a trial of the OX40 agonist ivuxolimab.

This CDR3 reads CASSRDRGETQYF. CDR3 sequence (DNA): TGCGCCAGCAGCCGGGACAGGGGAGAGACCCAGTACTTC. The chain recombines TRBV4-3 with TRBJ2-5, with 10 bases that match TRBD1. CDR3 length equals 13 residues. From germline, CDR1 is LGHNA and CDR2 YSLEER. J gave up 4 bases and V 4 bases, and 0 bases lay outside the gene matches.